The clone carrying this T cell receptor beta chain was counted ten times or more. The sample comes from a study of T cell repertoires in cytomegalovirus infection. V dropped 4 bases and J dropped 7 bases, with 14 bases sitting between them. The germline gives CDR1 DFQATT, CDR2 SNEGSKA (reference sequence). CDR3 length equals 14 residues. Via MiXCR, TCRdb re-called the reads, giving one row per CDR3 protein. The table lists approximately 320,000 distinct CDR3 sequences, roughly 9.5% of them singletons. The TCR was taken from a human donor in good health (CMV status not recorded). Some clones in this sample may be carry-over from other donors' samples. The chain employs TRBV20-1 and TRBJ1-6; D might be TRBD1 (5 bases). The sample was PBMCs. CDR3 protein: CSAIQVGGNSPLHF. The DNA for the CDR3 is TGCAGTGCTATCCAAGTCGGGGGGAATTCACCCCTCCACTTT.